Following are 13 T cell receptor beta chains from one sample sequenced in a study of cytomegalovirus exposure and HLA in healthy donors. PCR primers comprised 60 Vbeta and 13 Jbeta primers. Repertoires were generated with immunoSEQ multiplex PCR, while TCRdb's copy carries only in-frame clones and drops some. The repertoire consists of some 130,000 clones, with 65% to 80% occurring once and the leading ten covering 7%. The sample was PBMCs. These receptors were taken from a man aged 30 to 39 in good health and CMV-seronegative.

The chain employs TRBV7-8 and TRBJ1-1, with D possibly being TRBD1 (5 bases). The CDR3 runs to 15 residues. V was shortened by 1 base and J by 1 base, with 10 bases between the two germline ends. Germline V CDR1 and CDR2: SGHVS, FQNEAQ. CDR3 sequence: CASSLDRQGNTEAFF. The CDR3, as DNA: TGTGCCAGCAGCTTAGATAGGCAGGGGAACACTGAAGCTTTCTTT.

The V gene is TRBV30, the J gene TRBJ1-3; tentative D call: TRBD1 (6 bases). The V gene's germline CDR1 is GTSNPN and CDR2 SVGIG (reference sequence). V dropped 5 bases and J dropped 4 bases, with 12 bases sitting between them. The CDR3 extends over 13 amino acids. The CDR3 loop reads CAWVSGGGNTIYF. CDR3 DNA sequence: TGTGCCTGGGTCTCGGGGGGCGGAAACACCATATATTTT.

This sequence joins TRBV11-2 and TRBJ2-2; 9 bases fit TRBD1. With 3 bases clipped from V and 4 bases from J, the junction kept 12 bases outside the gene matches. Germline V CDR1 and CDR2: SGHAT, FQNNGV. The CDR3 is 18 amino acids. The CDR3 bases are TGTGCCAGCAGCTTCTTAACAGGGGGCGCGGGGTTCACCGGGGAGCTGTTTTTT. Protein: CASSFLTGGAGFTGELFF.

The CDR3 DNA reads TGTGCCTGGAGTCCCCTTGAGGGAGAGGATACGCAGTATTTT. This sequence encodes CAWSPLEGEDTQYF. J is TRBJ2-3 and V is TRBV30; D is possibly TRBD2 (5 bases). Germline values: CDR1 GTSNPN, CDR2 SVGIG (reference sequence). V was shortened by 2 bases and J by 6 bases, with 15 bases between the two germline ends. The CDR3 covers 14 residues.

This clone was seen only a few times. The chain recombines TRBV7-8 with TRBJ2-7; TRBD2 agrees at 12 bases. V lost 5 bases and J lost 0; bases outside the gene matches: 5. Germline V gene sequence: CDR1 SGHVS, CDR2 FQNEAQ. The CDR3 runs to 16 residues. CDR3 residues: CASSQGLAGSSYEQYF. The CDR3 nucleotides read TGTGCCAGCAGCCAAGGACTAGCGGGGAGCTCCTACGAGCAGTACTTC.

The rearrangement joins TRBV19 to TRBJ2-1; 9 positions match TRBD1. This CDR3 contains 19 residues. Trimming took 0 bases from V and 8 from J; bases not matched to a gene: 17. Germline values: CDR1 LNHDA, CDR2 SQIVND (reference sequence). The CDR3 DNA follows: TGTGCCAGTAGTATAGAATCCTCCTCGACAGGGGGATTGTTCCATGAGCAGTTCTTC. It translates to CASSIESSSTGGLFHEQFF.

This clone was observed a single time. V usage is TRBV5-4 and J usage is TRBJ2-2; 14 nucleotides line up with TRBD2. V was pared by 0 bases and J by 3 bases, with 1 base of the junction left unmatched. This CDR3 contains 17 residues. Per the germline V gene, CDR1 is SGHNT and CDR2 is YYREEE (reference sequence). The CDR3 loop is CASSLGGLAGDTGELFF. The CDR3 DNA follows: TGTGCCAGCAGCTTGGGGGGACTAGCGGGGGACACCGGGGAGCTGTTTTTT.

The chain has TRBV5-5 and TRBJ2-7; no definite D call. The CDR3 spans 15 residues. V was trimmed by 0 bases and J by 6 bases, leaving 16 bases between them. Germline V gene data show CDR1 as SGHKS and CDR2 as YYEKEE (reference sequence). CDR3 coding DNA: TGTGCCAGCAGCTTGGCCGTGGGCAGTCCGCCCGAGCAGTACTTC. This translates into CASSLAVGSPPEQYF. The complete variable domain, with remaining parts taken from reference TRBV5-5 and TRBJ2-7, reads DAGVTQSPTHLIKTRGQQVTLRCSPISGHKSVSWYQQVLGQGPQFIFQYYEKEERGRGNFPDRFSARQFPNYSSELNVNALLLGDSALYLCASSLAVGSPPEQYFGPGTRLTVT.

The chain joins TRBV25-1 to TRBJ2-5; the D gene is possibly TRBD2 (6 bases). The DNA end is a closer match to TRBJ2-7, so the J assignment may be wrong. Per the germline V gene, CDR1 is MGHDK and CDR2 is SYGVNS. The CDR3 is 14 amino acids. DNA for the CDR3: TGTGCCAGCAGTGACCGGGAGTGGGCCTACGAGCAGTACTTC. Protein: CASSDREWAYEQYF.

This chain links TRBV19 with TRBJ1-1; 9 bases fit TRBD1. Germline V gives CDR1 LNHDA, CDR2 SQIVND (reference sequence). The CDR3 length is 13 residues. V was clipped by 7 bases and J by 3 bases; unmatched bases: 3. The CDR3 here is CASTRQGDTEAFF. The CDR3 DNA is TGTGCCAGTACGAGACAGGGGGACACTGAAGCTTTCTTT.

The V gene is TRBV28, the J gene TRBJ1-2; D not resolved. In germline, CDR1 is MDHEN, CDR2 SYDVKM. The ends were cut back, 5 bases at V and 4 bases at J, with 11 bases in the middle. CDR3 length equals 13 residues. The CDR3 protein is CASSPPIIYGYTF. For the CDR3, the DNA is TGTGCCAGCAGTCCCCCCATCATCTATGGCTACACCTTC.

V and J are TRBV5-1 and TRBJ2-2; TRBD1 aligns across 12 bases. The V gene end was trimmed by 1 base and the J gene end by 6 bases; junction bases not matched to a gene: 7. CDR1 is SGHRS and CDR2 is YFSETQ in the germline V gene. The CDR3 consists of 17 residues. The CDR3 nucleotides are TGCGCCAGCAGCTTGCCGGGGGGGACAGGGGGCGCCGGGGAGCTGTTTTTT. The encoded protein is CASSLPGGTGGAGELFF.

The genes are TRBV6-1 and TRBJ2-3; D perhaps matches TRBD2 (6 bases). This CDR3 has 14 amino acids. Trimming shortened V by 6 bases and J by 6 bases, and 16 bases separated the two germline ends. Germline CDR1 reads MNHNS; CDR2 reads SASEGT. CDR3 region: CASRRTNLDDTQYF. The CDR3 nucleotides are TGTGCCAGCAGGCGGACTAATCTTGATGATACGCAGTATTTT.